This entry concerns a single TCR beta chain. Antigen unknown. This entry belongs to a study of a mutant IDH1 vaccine in newly diagnosed glioma. Sequenced by immunoSEQ multiplex PCR; TCRdb stores in-frame clones only, minus some. The sample lists around 11,000 clones, around 81% seen once, with around a sixth in the top ten. Looked up from germline, CDR1 is LNHDA and CDR2 is SQIVND (reference sequence). With 1 base clipped from V and 2 bases from J, the junction kept 3 bases outside the gene matches. There are 16 residues in the CDR3. Specified time point: week 47, end of study. Doses comprised 300 ug of mutant IDH1 20-mer peptide each, plus topical imiquimod.

This chain links TRBV19 with TRBJ2-3, with 10 bases matching TRBD2. The sequencing used PBMCs, collected from a glioma patient whose treatment included an IDH1 peptide vaccine. The clonotype comes from a man aged 25 to 45 with glioma. The CDR3: CASSIVLAGYTDTQYF. DNA of the CDR3: TGTGCCAGTAGTATAGTACTAGCGGGATACACAGATACGCAGTATTTT.